This T cell receptor beta chain was captured in a study of response to subunit inactivated influenza vaccine. One entry per CDR3 protein, called by TCRdb with MiXCR from the RT-PCR reads. The sample lists 500,000 to 700,000 distinct CDR3 sequences, 20% to 25% occurring once. Germline values: CDR1 ENHRY, CDR2 SYGVKD. This CDR3 comprises 15 residues. V shed 4 bases and J shed 3 bases, with 16 bases lying between them. These data were also reused for a study on T cells expressing NK-cell markers. This second report adds: The authors generated TCR beta cDNA through 5'RACE template switching with UMIs. Sorted CD3+CD56-NKG2C+, CD3+CD56+NKG2C- and CD3+CD56+NKG2C+ T cells were the source of the TCR beta repertoires.

This sequence originates from a man aged 45-60 years who received an inactivated influenza vaccine. Source: CD4+ T cells sorted from PBMCs, taken approximately 13 days after vaccination. V is TRBV10-3 and J is TRBJ2-7; tentative D call: TRBD1 (7 bases). CDR3: CAISGGQGGSYEQYF. CDR3 nucleotide sequence: TGTGCCATCAGTGGGGGGCAGGGGGGAAGCTACGAGCAGTACTTC.